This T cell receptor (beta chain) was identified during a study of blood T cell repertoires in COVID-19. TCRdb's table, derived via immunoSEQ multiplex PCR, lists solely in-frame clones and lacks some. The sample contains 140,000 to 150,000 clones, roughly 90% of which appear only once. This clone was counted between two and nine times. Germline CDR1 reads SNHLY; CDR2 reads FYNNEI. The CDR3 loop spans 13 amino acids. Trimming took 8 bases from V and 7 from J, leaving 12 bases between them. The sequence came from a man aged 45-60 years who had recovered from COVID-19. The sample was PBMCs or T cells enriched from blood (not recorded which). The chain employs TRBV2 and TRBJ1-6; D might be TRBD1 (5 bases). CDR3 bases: TGTGCCAGCGAGAAGGGGAGGAATTCACCCCTCCACTTT. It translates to CASEKGRNSPLHF. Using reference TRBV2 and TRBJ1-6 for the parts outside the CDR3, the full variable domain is EPEVTQTPSHQVTQMGQEVILRCVPISNHLYFYWYRQILGQKVEFLVSFYNNEISEKSEIFDDQFSVERPDGSNFTLKIRSTKLEDSAMYFCASEKGRNSPLHFGNGTRLTVT.